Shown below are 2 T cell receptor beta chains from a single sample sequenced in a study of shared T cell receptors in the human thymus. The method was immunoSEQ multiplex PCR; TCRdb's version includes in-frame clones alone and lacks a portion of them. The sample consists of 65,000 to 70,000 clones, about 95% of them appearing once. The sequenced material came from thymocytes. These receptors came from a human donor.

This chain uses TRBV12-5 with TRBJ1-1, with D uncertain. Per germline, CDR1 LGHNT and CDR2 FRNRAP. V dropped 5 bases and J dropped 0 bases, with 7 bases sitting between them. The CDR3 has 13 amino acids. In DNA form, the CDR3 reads TGTGCTAGTGGTCGATACTTGAACACTGAAGCTTTCTTT. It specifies CASGRYLNTEAFF.

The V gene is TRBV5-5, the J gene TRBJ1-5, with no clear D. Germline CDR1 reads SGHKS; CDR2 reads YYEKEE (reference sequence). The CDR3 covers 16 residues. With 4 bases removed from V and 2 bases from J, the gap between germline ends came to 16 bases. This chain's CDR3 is CASSPTRYGGNQPQHF. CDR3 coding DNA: TGTGCCAGCAGCCCCACCCGCTACGGGGGCAATCAGCCCCAGCATTTT.